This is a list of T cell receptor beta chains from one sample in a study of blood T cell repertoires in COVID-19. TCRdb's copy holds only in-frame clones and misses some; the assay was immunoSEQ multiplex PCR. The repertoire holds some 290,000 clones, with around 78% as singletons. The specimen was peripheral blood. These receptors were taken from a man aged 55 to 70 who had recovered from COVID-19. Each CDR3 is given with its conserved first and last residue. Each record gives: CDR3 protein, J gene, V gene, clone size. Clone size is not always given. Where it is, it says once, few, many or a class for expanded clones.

CATSRDLAGGTDTQYF,TRBJ2-3,TRBV15,once
CASSVGTTTYEQYF,TRBJ2-7,TRBV4-1,few
CASSSARGDNSPLHF,TRBJ1-6,TRBV7-8,few
CASSFGPTDEAFF,TRBJ1-1,TRBV12-3/TRBV12-4,few
CASGDSQETQYF,TRBJ2-5,TRBV27,once
CASSSRTSGVETQYF,TRBJ2-5,TRBV11-2,once
CASSSGWAGGPQRILGYEQYF,TRBJ2-7,TRBV6-8,-
CASSTGGTSGSGHEQFF,TRBJ2-1,TRBV5-8,-
CASRASTAGRREQYF,TRBJ2-7,TRBV6-4,-
CASSLAVSGRQETQYF,TRBJ2-5,TRBV7-8,-
CASSLGGSRNEQYF,TRBJ2-7,TRBV5-4,-
CASSPPPGNYTF,TRBJ1-2,TRBV6-5,once
CASSLVAAGLRRYGYTF,TRBJ1-2,TRBV28,-